Below are 20 T cell receptor beta chains sequenced from a single sample in a study of T cell repertoires in cytomegalovirus infection. MiXCR, applied by TCRdb to the reads, yields one record per CDR3 protein. The repertoire holds a few hundred thousand distinct CDR3 sequences, with about 39% as singletons. Their target antigens are unknown. Sequenced material: cultured PBMCs, taken from culture after CMV antigen stimulation. These receptors were obtained from a human donor in good health (CMV status not recorded). Some clones in this sample may be carry-over from other donors' samples.

The V call is TRBV28, the J call TRBJ1-5; 7 nucleotides align to TRBD1. This CDR3 is built from 15 residues. J lost 6 bases, V lost 5 bases, and 10 bases had no gene match. CDR1 is MDHEN and CDR2 is SYDVKM in the germline V gene. In DNA, the CDR3 is TGTGCCAGCAGTAGACAGGGCACCCGGGTTCAGCCCCAGCATTTT. It is translated as CASSRQGTRVQPQHF.

V usage is TRBV19 and J usage is TRBJ1-5; a weak D match, TRBD1 (5 bases). The CDR3 extends over 15 amino acids. Germline V lookup: CDR1 LNHDA, CDR2 SQIVND (reference sequence). The V and J ends lost 8 bases and 0 bases respectively, with 14 bases between them. The CDR3 protein is CASSPWGTSNQPQHF. The CDR3 DNA reads TGTGCCAGTTCCCCGTGGGGGACTAGCAATCAGCCCCAGCATTTT.

This clonotype has just one count. This chain links TRBV27 with TRBJ1-1; 9 nucleotides align to TRBD1. This CDR3 is 15 amino acids long. V lost 4 bases and J lost 6; bases outside the gene matches: 9. CDR1 MNHEY and CDR2 SMNVEV come from the germline V gene (reference sequence). CDR3 DNA: TGTGCCAGCAGTTCGCACCGGGACAGGGACGCTGAAGCTTTCTTT. Amino acid sequence: CASSSHRDRDAEAFF.

The chain links TRBV7-4 to TRBJ2-3; 10 nucleotides align to TRBD1. The CDR3 contains 19 residues. V shed 5 bases and J 5 bases; nucleotides not matched to a gene: 19. Per the germline V gene, CDR1 is SGHVT and CDR2 is SQSDAQ. The CDR3, as DNA: TGTGCCAGCAGCCCAAGAGGGTTGGGGACAGGGGTTTTCGGAGATACGCAGTATTTT. This translates into CASSPRGLGTGVFGDTQYF. The full variable domain, its missing parts supplied by reference TRBV7-4 and TRBJ2-3, is GAGVSQSPRYKVAKRGRDVALRCDSISGHVTLYWYRQTLGQGSEVLTYSQSDAQRDKSGRPSGRFSAERPERSVSTLKIQRTEQGDSAVYLCASSPRGLGTGVFGDTQYFGPGTRLTVL.

This chain connects TRBV20-1 to TRBJ1-1; D is unresolved. The CDR3 consists of 13 residues. Deletions cut 0 bases from V and 2 bases from J, with 7 bases between. The germline CDR1 and CDR2 sequences are DFQATT and SNEGSKA (reference sequence). CDR3 DNA: TGCAGTGCTAGAGATTTACTAAACACTGAAGCTTTCTTT. This gives the protein CSARDLLNTEAFF.

This chain links TRBV7-4 with TRBJ1-6; D is ambiguous. V lost 5 bases and J lost 15, with 11 bases in between. The V gene's germline CDR1 is SGHVT and CDR2 SQSDAQ. The CDR3 is 11 amino acids. This CDR3 reads CASSGWSNLHF. CDR3 DNA sequence: TGTGCCAGCAGCGGCTGGTCCAACCTCCACTTT.

This clonotype has a handful of counts. This chain connects TRBV5-1 to TRBJ2-3; 9 bases are shared with TRBD2. Looked up from germline, CDR1 is SGHRS and CDR2 is YFSETQ. The V and J ends lost 4 bases and 2 bases, in that order; junction bases with no gene match: 8. The CDR3 length is 16 residues. The CDR3 protein is CASSVLAGASTDTQYF. In DNA form, the CDR3 reads TGCGCCAGCAGCGTATTAGCGGGGGCTTCCACAGATACGCAGTATTTT.

The chain uses TRBV12-3 or TRBV12-4 and TRBJ2-3, with D tentatively TRBD2 (5 bases). The CDR3 runs 14 residues. V was trimmed by 3 bases and J by 4 bases, leaving 11 bases between them. The CDR3 DNA sequence: TGTGCCAGCAGTTTCACTACTAGGTCAGATACGCAGTATTTT. Residues: CASSFTTRSDTQYF.

Written as DNA, the CDR3 is TGTGCCAGCAGCCGGATGGACTACGAGCAGTACTTC. Translating it yields CASSRMDYEQYF. V is TRBV7-2 and J is TRBJ2-7; D call uncertain. This CDR3 has 12 amino acids. V was trimmed by 5 bases and J by 3 bases, leaving 8 bases between them. The V gene's germline CDR1 is SGHTA and CDR2 FQGNSA.

The chain uses TRBV14 and TRBJ2-7; D may be TRBD1 (6 bases). There are 17 residues in the CDR3. The germline V gene encodes CDR1 SGHDN and CDR2 FVKESK. Trimming left V 1 base short and J 0 bases short, with 16 bases between. This chain's CDR3 is CASSQGVGGLSSYEQYF. The CDR3 DNA is TGTGCCAGCAGCCAAGGGGTTGGGGGCCTCAGCTCCTACGAGCAGTACTTC.

The rearrangement uses TRBV7-9 and TRBJ1-4; 7 bases are a match to TRBD1. The CDR3 runs 14 residues. Trimming at V came to 5 bases and at J to 4 bases, leaving 4 bases not matched to a gene. Germline-derived CDR1 and CDR2 are SEHNR and FQNEAQ (reference sequence). DNA of the CDR3: TGTGCCAGCAGCCCGACAGGGCTTAATGAAAAACTGTTTTTT. It encodes CASSPTGLNEKLFF.

This clonotype has a handful of counts. The chain recombines TRBV7-2 with TRBJ1-5; D uncertain. The CDR3 loop spans 15 amino acids. V lost 3 bases and J 0 bases, leaving 9 bases between the germline ends. Germline V gene sequence: CDR1 SGHTA, CDR2 FQGNSA. The CDR3 DNA follows: TGTGCCAGCAGCTTGTTAAGGGATAGCAATCAGCCCCAGCATTTT. As protein: CASSLLRDSNQPQHF.

The V call is TRBV12-3 or TRBV12-4, the J call TRBJ1-1; 9 positions match TRBD1. V gave up 8 bases and J gave up 4 bases; unmatched junction bases: 8. The CDR3 has 14 residues. CDR3 DNA: TGTGCCAGCGTACCGGGACAGGGATTCACTGAAGCTTTCTTT. Its protein is CASVPGQGFTEAFF.

The rearrangement uses TRBV20-1 and TRBJ2-3, with 7 nucleotides matching TRBD1. This CDR3 contains 15 residues. V shed 5 bases, J shed 2 bases, and the junction held 10 bases outside the gene matches. Germline assignment: CDR1 DFQATT and CDR2 SNEGSKA (reference sequence). The chain's CDR3 is CSAPPRQGVTDTQYF. In DNA form, the CDR3 reads TGCAGTGCTCCTCCCAGACAGGGCGTCACAGATACGCAGTATTTT.

This clonotype was picked up a small number of times. The rearrangement joins TRBV20-1 to TRBJ1-3, with no clear D. The V gene lost 3 bases and the J gene lost 0 bases, with 9 bases spanning the gap. This CDR3 has 14 amino acids. From germline, CDR1 is DFQATT and CDR2 SNEGSKA (reference sequence). Written as DNA, the CDR3 is TGCAGTGCTAGCCCCTGGGGCTCTGGAAACACCATATATTTT. It specifies CSASPWGSGNTIYF.

This sequence joins TRBV5-1 and TRBJ2-1, with 9 bases identical to TRBD1. V was clipped by 6 bases and J by 8 bases; unmatched bases: 12. The CDR3 contains 15 residues. Germline loops: CDR1 SGHRS, CDR2 YFSETQ. The CDR3 spells CASTLTGTGTHEQFF. CDR3 coding DNA: TGCGCCAGCACCCTGACCGGGACAGGGACTCATGAGCAGTTCTTC.

The chain joins TRBV6-6 to TRBJ2-7, with unresolved D. V was shortened by 8 bases and J by 0 bases, with 5 bases between the two germline ends. This CDR3 region has 11 residues. In germline, CDR1 is MNHNY, CDR2 SVGAGI (reference sequence). CDR3: CASRHSYEQYF. CDR3 bases: TGTGCCAGCCGTCACTCCTACGAGCAGTACTTC.

There are a few counts of this clonotype. V and J are TRBV11-2 and TRBJ1-2; D uncertain. CDR1 and CDR2 from the germline V gene are SGHAT and FQNNGV. There are 14 residues in the CDR3. With 5 bases removed from V and 3 bases from J, the gap between germline ends came to 13 bases. CDR3 DNA sequence: TGTGCCAGCAGCCCTAAGCCCCGGGACTATGGCTACACCTTC. Protein sequence: CASSPKPRDYGYTF.

The genes are TRBV11-2 and TRBJ2-1; D not certain. Between the trimmed V and J ends, which lost 5 bases and 8 bases, there was a span of 7 bases. Germline CDR1 reads SGHAT; CDR2 reads FQNNGV. There are 11 residues in the CDR3. The CDR3 DNA reads as TGTGCCAGCAGCACGAGTTATGAGCAGTTCTTC. It translates to CASSTSYEQFF.

This clonotype was recorded a few times. The chain links TRBV5-1 to TRBJ2-7; 7 bases match TRBD2. The CDR3 loop spans 15 amino acids. CDR1 and CDR2 (germline): SGHRS, YFSETQ. The V segment lost 0 bases and the J segment 3 bases; nucleotides outside the gene matches: 6. The CDR3 DNA follows: TGCGCCAGCAGCTTGGAGGGAGGGTCCGTCTACGAGCAGTACTTC. It yields the protein CASSLEGGSVYEQYF.